The text below deals with one T cell receptor beta chain. The antigen remains undetermined. The assay used deep level. Repertoires were generated with immunoSEQ multiplex PCR, while TCRdb's copy carries only in-frame clones and drops some. Of 2 million to 2.5 million clones in the sample, 90% to 95% were seen once. These data originate in a study of shared clonotypes between healthy human individuals. Study as a whole: The cohort had two women and a few men, ages 18 to 49.

General study findings and limits: Against clonotypes common to all four donors, non-shared ones had lower generation probabilities.

Every donor, a Caucasian adult, lived in Nashville, Tennessee. This CDR3 is 14 amino acids long. Germline assignment: CDR1 MNHEY and CDR2 SVGAGI. V dropped 4 bases and J dropped 5 bases, with 13 bases sitting between them. The chain uses TRBV6-5 and TRBJ2-3; D is possibly TRBD1 (5 bases). The sequenced sample was naive CD4+ T cells from PBMCs. This sample's subset: CD45RA+ positively selected. This receptor was obtained from a man between 18 and 35 years old in good health. Some clones in this sample may be carry-over from other donors' samples. The CDR3 nucleotides read TGTGCCAGCAGTTCCCGGCCTCAGGGAGATACGCAGTATTTT. Translation: CASSSRPQGDTQYF.